This TCR beta chain stems from a study of T cell responses to AZD1222 COVID-19 vaccine. Both about-4-week and about-12-week second-dose recipients were combined. Details on this clone: Its antigen is undetermined.

Study results and caveats: Mostly white British, mostly female donors; authors suggested clonal diversity may be underestimated. Spike-specific TCRs gained breadth and depth after people received two AZD1222 doses. There were vaccine-associated CD4 TCRs across spike, dominant at 160-218 and 743-854.

The CDR3 runs to 14 residues. Trimming removed 0 bases from V and 4 bases from J; junction bases left unmatched: 2. Germline V gene data show CDR1 as SGHNT and CDR2 as YYREEE (reference sequence). Repertoires were generated with immunoSEQ multiplex PCR, while TCRdb's copy carries only in-frame clones and drops some. The repertoire has approximately 140,000 clones, roughly 92% of them found once; the top ten carry about 9.4%. This clonotype was obtained from an adult who received the AZD1222 COVID-19 vaccine. The source was peripheral blood, collected 28 days after the second AZD1222 dose. The genes are TRBV5-4 and TRBJ2-3, with 7 bases aligning to TRBD2. The CDR3 region has the DNA TGTGCCAGCAGCTTGGCGGGAGGTGCAGATACGCAGTATTTT. Protein product: CASSLAGGADTQYF.